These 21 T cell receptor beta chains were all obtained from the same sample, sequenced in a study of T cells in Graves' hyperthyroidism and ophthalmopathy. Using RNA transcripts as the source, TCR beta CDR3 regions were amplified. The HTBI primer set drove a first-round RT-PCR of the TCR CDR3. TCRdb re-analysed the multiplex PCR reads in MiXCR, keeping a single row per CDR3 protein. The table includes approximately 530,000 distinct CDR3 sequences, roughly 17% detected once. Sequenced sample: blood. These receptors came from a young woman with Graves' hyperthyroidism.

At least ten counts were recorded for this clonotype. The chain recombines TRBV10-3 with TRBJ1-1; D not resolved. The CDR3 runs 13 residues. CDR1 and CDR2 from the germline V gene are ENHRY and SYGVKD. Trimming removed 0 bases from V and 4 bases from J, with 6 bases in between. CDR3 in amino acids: CAISESEITEAFF. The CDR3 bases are TGTGCCATCAGTGAGTCGGAGATCACTGAAGCTTTCTTT.

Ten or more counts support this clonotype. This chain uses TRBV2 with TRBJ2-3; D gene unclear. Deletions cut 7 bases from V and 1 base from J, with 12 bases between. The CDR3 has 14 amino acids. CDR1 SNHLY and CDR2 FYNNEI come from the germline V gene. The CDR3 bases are TGTGCCAGCAAAGGCTCATATGGCACAGATACGCAGTATTTT. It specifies CASKGSYGTDTQYF.

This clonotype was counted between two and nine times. The CDR3 DNA follows: TGTGCCAGCAGCCAGGGGAGCGGGGGGGCAGATACGCAGTATTTT. Its protein is CASSQGSGGADTQYF. The chain combines TRBV4-2 with TRBJ2-3; 10 nucleotides align to TRBD2. Germline V CDR1 and CDR2: LGHNA, YNFKEQ. With 3 bases clipped from V and 4 bases from J, the junction kept 4 bases outside the gene matches. The CDR3 extends over 15 amino acids.

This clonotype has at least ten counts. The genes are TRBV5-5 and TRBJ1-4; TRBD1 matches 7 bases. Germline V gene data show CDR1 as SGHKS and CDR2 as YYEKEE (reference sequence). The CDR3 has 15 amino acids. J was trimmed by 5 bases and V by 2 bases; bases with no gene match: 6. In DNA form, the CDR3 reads TGTGCCAGCAGCTTCCGGGGACAGCCCAATGAAAAACTGTTTTTT. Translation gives CASSFRGQPNEKLFF.

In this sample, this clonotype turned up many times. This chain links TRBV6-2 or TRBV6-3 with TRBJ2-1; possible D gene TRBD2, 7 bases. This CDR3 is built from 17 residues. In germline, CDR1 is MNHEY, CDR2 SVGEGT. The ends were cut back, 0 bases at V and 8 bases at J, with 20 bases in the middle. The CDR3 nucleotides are TGTGCCAGCAGTTACTCGGTAAGGGGGGGCCTCGGAGATGAGCAGTTCTTC. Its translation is CASSYSVRGGLGDEQFF.

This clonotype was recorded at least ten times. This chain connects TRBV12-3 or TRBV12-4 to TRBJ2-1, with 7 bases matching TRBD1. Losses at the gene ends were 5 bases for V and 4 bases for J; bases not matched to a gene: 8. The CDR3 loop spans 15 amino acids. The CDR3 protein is CASSPRQGLYNEQFF. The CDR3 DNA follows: TGTGCCAGCAGTCCCCGACAGGGCCTTTACAATGAGCAGTTCTTC.

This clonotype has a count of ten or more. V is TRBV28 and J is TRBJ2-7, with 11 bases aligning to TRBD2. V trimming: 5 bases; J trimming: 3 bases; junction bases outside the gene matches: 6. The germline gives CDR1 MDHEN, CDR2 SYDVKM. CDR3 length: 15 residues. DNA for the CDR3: TGTGCCAGCAGTACCGCGGGACTAGCGGACTACGAGCAGTACTTC. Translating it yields CASSTAGLADYEQYF. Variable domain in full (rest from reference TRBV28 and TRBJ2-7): DVKVTQSSRYLVKRTGEKVFLECVQDMDHENMFWYRQDPGLGLRLIYFSYDVKMKEKGDIPEGYSVSREKKERFSLILESASTNQTSMYLCASSTAGLADYEQYFGPGTRLTVT.

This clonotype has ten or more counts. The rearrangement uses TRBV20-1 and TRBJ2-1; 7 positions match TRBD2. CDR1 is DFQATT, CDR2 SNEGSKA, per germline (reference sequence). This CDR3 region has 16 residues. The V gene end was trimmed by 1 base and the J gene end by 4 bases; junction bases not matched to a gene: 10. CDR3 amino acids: CSARVVGRRGYNEQFF. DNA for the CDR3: TGCAGTGCTAGAGTAGTGGGTCGGCGGGGGTACAATGAGCAGTTCTTC.

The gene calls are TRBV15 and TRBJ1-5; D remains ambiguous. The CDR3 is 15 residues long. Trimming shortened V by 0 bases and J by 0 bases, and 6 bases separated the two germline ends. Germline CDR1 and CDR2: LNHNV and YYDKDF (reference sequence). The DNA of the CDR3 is TGTGCCACCAGCAGAGACCCAGGTAGCAATCAGCCCCAGCATTTT. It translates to CATSRDPGSNQPQHF.

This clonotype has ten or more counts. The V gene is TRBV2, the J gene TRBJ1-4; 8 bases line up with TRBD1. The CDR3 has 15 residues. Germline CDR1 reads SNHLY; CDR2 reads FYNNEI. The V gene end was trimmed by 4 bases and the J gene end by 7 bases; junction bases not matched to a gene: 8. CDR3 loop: CASSGLQGASEKLFF. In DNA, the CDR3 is TGTGCCAGCAGTGGCCTTCAGGGGGCGAGTGAAAAACTGTTTTTT.

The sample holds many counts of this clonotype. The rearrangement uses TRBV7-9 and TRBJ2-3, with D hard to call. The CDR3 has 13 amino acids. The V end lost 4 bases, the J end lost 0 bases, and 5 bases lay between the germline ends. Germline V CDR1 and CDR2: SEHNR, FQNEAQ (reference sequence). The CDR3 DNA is TGTGCCAGCAGCTGGCGCAGCACAGATACGCAGTATTTT. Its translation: CASSWRSTDTQYF.

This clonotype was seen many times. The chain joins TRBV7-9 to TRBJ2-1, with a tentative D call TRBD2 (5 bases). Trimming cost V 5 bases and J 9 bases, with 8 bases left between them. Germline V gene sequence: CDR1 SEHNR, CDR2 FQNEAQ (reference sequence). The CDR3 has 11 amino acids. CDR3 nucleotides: TGTGCCAGCAGCCCGGGGTCTGAGCAGTTCTTC. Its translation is CASSPGSEQFF.

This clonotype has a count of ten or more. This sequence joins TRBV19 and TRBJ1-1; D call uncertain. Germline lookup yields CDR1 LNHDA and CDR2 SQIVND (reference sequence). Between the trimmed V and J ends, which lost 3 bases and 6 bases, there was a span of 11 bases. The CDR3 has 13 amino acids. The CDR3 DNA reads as TGTGCCAGTAGTATTGGAGGGATACCTGAAGCTTTCTTT. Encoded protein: CASSIGGIPEAFF.

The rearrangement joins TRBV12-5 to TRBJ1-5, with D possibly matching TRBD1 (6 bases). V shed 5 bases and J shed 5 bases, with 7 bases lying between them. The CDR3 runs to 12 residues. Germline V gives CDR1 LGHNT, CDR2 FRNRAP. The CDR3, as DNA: TGTGCTAGTGGTCGACAGGATCAGCCCCAGCATTTT. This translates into CASGRQDQPQHF.

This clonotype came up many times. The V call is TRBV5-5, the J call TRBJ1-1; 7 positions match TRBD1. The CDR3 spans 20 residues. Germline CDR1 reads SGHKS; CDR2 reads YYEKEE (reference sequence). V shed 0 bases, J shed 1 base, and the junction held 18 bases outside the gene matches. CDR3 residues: CASSLAPTGYMELENTEAFF. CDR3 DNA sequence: TGTGCCAGCAGCTTGGCCCCGACAGGGTATATGGAGTTGGAGAACACTGAAGCTTTCTTT.

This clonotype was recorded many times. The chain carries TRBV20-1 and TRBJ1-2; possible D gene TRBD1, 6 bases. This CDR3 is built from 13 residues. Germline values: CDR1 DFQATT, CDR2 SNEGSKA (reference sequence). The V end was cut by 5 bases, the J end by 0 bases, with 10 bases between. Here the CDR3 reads CSAGTKSNYGYTF. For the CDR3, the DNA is TGCAGTGCTGGGACAAAGTCTAACTATGGCTACACCTTC.

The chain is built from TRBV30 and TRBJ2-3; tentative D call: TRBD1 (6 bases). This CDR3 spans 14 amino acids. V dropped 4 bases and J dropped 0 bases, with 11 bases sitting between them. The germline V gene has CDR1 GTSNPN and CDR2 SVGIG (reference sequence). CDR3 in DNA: TGTGCCTGGACTAGGGGGTCCAGCACAGATACGCAGTATTTT. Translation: CAWTRGSSTDTQYF.

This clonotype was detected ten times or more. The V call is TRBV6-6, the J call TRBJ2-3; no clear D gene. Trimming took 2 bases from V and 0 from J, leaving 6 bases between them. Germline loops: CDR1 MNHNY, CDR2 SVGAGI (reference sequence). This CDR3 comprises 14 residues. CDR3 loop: CASSYSPSTDTQYF. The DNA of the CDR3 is TGTGCCAGCAGTTACAGCCCTAGCACAGATACGCAGTATTTT.

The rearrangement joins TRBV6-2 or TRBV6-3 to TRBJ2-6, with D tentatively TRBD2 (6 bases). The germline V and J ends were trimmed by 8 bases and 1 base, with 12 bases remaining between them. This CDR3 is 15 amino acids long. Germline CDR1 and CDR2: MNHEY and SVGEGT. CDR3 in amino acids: CASAQGGSGANVLTF. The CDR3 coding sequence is TGTGCCAGCGCCCAGGGAGGATCTGGGGCCAACGTCCTGACTTTC.

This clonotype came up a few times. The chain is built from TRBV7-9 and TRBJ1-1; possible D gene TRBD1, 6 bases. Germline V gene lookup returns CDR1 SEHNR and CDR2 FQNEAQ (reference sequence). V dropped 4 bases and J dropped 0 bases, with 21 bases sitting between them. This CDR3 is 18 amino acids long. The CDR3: CASSSSGDIYLLNTEAFF. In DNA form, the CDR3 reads TGTGCCAGCAGCTCTAGTGGGGACATCTACCTTTTGAACACTGAAGCTTTCTTT.

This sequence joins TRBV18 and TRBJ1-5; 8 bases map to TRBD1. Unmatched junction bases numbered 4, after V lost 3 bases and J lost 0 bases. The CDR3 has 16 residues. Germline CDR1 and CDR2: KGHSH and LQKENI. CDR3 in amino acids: CASSPGTGDSNQPQHF. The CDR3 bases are TGTGCCAGCTCACCCGGGACAGGCGATAGCAATCAGCCCCAGCATTTT.